This TCR beta chain comes out of a study of Graves' ophthalmopathy and Graves' hyperthyroidism. Regarding the study as a whole: Thyroid clonotypes that were expanded above 0.001 frequency mostly also appeared in blood.

The CDR3 contains 15 residues. Trimming took 5 bases from V and 0 from J; bases not matched to a gene: 6. In germline, CDR1 is LNHDA, CDR2 SQIVND (reference sequence). The TCR beta CDR3 regions underwent amplification from RNA transcripts. The first-round RT-PCR employed HTBI primers together with the Qiagen OneStep RT-PCR kit. A multiplex PCR was then performed as the second round. Each CDR3 protein is one row after TCRdb ran MiXCR on the multiplex PCR reads. Of a few hundred thousand distinct CDR3 sequences in the sample, about 18% are singletons; the top ten hold roughly 1.5%. This clonotype came up many times. Its target is not known.

V and J are TRBV19 and TRBJ2-7, with 8 bases that match TRBD2. This receptor was identified in a woman between 18 and 29 years old with Graves' ophthalmopathy. Source material: peripheral blood. CDR3 in amino acids: CASSVTSAISYEQYF. The CDR3 DNA follows: TGTGCCAGTAGTGTGACTAGCGCGATCTCCTACGAGCAGTACTTC.